The 3 T cell receptor beta chains reported below all come from one sample, sequenced in a study of cytomegalovirus exposure and HLA in healthy donors. Here immunoSEQ multiplex PCR was the method, and the copy in TCRdb shows in-frame clones only, minus some. The sample contains fewer than 150,000 clones, about 86% of which appear only once. The sequencing input was PBMCs. The receptors derive from a woman aged 18-35 years in good health and CMV-seropositive.

The gene calls are TRBV2 and TRBJ1-2; 8 bases align to TRBD1. With V trimmed by 5 bases and J by 6 bases, 11 bases remained unmatched. Germline V gene lookup returns CDR1 SNHLY and CDR2 FYNNEI. The CDR3 has 15 amino acids. The CDR3 DNA follows: TGTGCCAGCAGTCAGACCCAGGGGGCGAGGGATGGCTACACCTTC. This codes for CASSQTQGARDGYTF.

This clone has more than one count but fewer than ten. The chain uses TRBV2 and TRBJ2-7, with TRBD2 matching over 10 bases. This CDR3 comprises 14 residues. Germline-derived CDR1 and CDR2 are SNHLY and FYNNEI. Trimming at V came to 9 bases and at J to 1 base, leaving 6 bases not matched to a gene. CDR3 loop: CARGSGGDSYEQYF. CDR3 sequence (DNA): TGTGCCAGGGGGAGCGGGGGGGATTCCTACGAGCAGTACTTC. Drawing the rest from reference TRBV2 and TRBJ2-7, the complete variable domain is EPEVTQTPSHQVTQMGQEVILRCVPISNHLYFYWYRQILGQKVEFLVSFYNNEISEKSEIFDDQFSVERPDGSNFTLKIRSTKLEDSAMYFCARGSGGDSYEQYFGPGTRLTVT.

The rearrangement uses TRBV14 and TRBJ1-1; D gene unclear. CDR3 length: 17 amino acids. The germline V gene has CDR1 SGHDN and CDR2 FVKESK. Trimming took off 4 bases at V and 1 base at J, with 19 bases between the two ends. Here the CDR3 reads CASSPLAGSPTNTEAFF. CDR3 sequence (DNA): TGTGCCAGCAGCCCTCTCGCCGGGTCCCCTACGAACACTGAAGCTTTCTTT. Full variable domain (missing parts from reference TRBV14 and TRBJ1-1): EAGVTQFPSHSVIEKGQTVTLRCDPISGHDNLYWYRRVMGKEIKFLLHFVKESKQDESGMPNNRFLAERTGGTYSTLKVQPAELEDSGVYFCASSPLAGSPTNTEAFFGQGTRLTVV.